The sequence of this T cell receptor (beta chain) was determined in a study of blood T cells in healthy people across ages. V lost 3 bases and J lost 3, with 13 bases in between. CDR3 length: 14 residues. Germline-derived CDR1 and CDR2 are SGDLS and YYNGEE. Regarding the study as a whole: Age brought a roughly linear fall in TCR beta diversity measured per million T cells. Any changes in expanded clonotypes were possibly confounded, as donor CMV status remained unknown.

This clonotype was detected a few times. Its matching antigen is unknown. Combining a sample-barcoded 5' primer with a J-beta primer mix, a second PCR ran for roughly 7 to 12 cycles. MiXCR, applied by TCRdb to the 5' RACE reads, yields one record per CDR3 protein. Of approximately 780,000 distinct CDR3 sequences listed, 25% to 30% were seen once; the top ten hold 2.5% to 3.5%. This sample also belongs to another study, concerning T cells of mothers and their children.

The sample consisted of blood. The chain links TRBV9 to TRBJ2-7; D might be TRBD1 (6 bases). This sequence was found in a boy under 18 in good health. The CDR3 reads CASSATGTFYEQYF. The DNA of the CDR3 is TGTGCCAGCAGCGCGACCGGGACATTCTACGAGCAGTACTTC. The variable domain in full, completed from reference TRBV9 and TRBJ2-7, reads DSGVTQTPKHLITATGQRVTLRCSPRSGDLSVYWYQQSLDQGLQFLIQYYNGEERAKGNILERFSAQQFPDLHSELNLSSLELGDSALYFCASSATGTFYEQYFGPGTRLTVT.